This T cell receptor (beta chain) derives from a study of Ad26.COV2.S vaccination and SARS-CoV-2 variants. Study observations and caveats: Spike-specific TCR breadth was greater in vaccine than placebo recipients. Total responses of T cells may have been underestimated by the analyses of TCR breadth and depth.

With respect to this clone: The antigen remains unidentified.

Germline CDR1 and CDR2: SGHAT and FQNNGV. The CDR3 is 15 amino acids. Trimming removed 1 base from V and 0 bases from J, with 7 bases in between. Method: immunoSEQ multiplex PCR; TCRdb's copy keeps in-frame clones and lacks some. Of under 500,000 clones detected, 92% appear once; the ten largest clones hold more than 1.5%. Treatment in this sample: roughly 20 received Ad26.COV2.S at low or high dose, single or two shots; several received placebo; per-sample allocation not given. Samples analyzed were those drawn on day 63 after the first vaccine or placebo injection. J is TRBJ1-5 and V is TRBV11-2; D uncertain. The sequences come from peripheral blood, collected in a trial of Ad26.COV2.S vaccine versus placebo. The source is a person between 18 and 65 years old who received the Ad26.COV2.S COVID-19 vaccine or a placebo. In DNA form, the CDR3 reads TGTGCCAGCAGCTTAGGGGTTCTTAGCAATCAGCCCCAGCATTTT. It translates to CASSLGVLSNQPQHF.